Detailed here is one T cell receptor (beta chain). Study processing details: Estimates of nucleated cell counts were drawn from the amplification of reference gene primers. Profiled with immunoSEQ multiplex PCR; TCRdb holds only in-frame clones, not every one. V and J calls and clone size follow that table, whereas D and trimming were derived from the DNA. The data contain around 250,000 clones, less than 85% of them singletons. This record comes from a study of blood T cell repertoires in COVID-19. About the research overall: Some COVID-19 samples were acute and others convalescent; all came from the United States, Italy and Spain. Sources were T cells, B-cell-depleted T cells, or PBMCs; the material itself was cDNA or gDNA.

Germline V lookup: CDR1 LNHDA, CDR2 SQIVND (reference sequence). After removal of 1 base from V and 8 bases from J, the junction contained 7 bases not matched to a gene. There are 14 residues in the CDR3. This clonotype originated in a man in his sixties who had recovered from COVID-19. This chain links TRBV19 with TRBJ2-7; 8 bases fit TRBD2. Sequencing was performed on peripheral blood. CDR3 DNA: TGTGCCAGTAGTATAGGCCAAGCGGGGGTACAGCAGTACTTC. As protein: CASSIGQAGVQQYF.